This T cell receptor beta chain came from a study of blood T cell repertoires in COVID-19. The germline CDR1 and CDR2 sequences are MDHEN and SYDVKM. This CDR3 is 14 amino acids long. Trimming took 6 bases from V and 6 from J; bases not matched to a gene: 8. Clones were read by immunoSEQ multiplex PCR, and TCRdb kept only the in-frame ones, dropping some. Of 76,000 or so clones listed, around nine tenths were seen once; the top ten hold approximately 5.3%. The sequence derives from a human donor in a cohort sampled during active COVID-19. This rearrangement joins TRBV28 to TRBJ2-1; 7 bases fit TRBD1. The specimen sequenced was peripheral blood. Here the CDR3 DNA reads TGTGCCAGCAGAGCCGGGACAGAGACCAATGAGCAGTTCTTC. Its protein is CASRAGTETNEQFF.